This TCR beta chain stems from a study of shared T cell receptors in the human thymus. The method was immunoSEQ multiplex PCR; TCRdb's version includes in-frame clones alone and lacks a portion of them. The sample lists around 730,000 clones, 80% to 90% occurring once. The V gene lost 4 bases and the J gene lost 2 bases, with 18 bases spanning the gap. Germline CDR1 reads SGHRS; CDR2 reads YFSETQ. The CDR3 runs 17 residues. The data were also submitted as part of a second study, on human thymus T cells.

V gene TRBV5-1 combines with J gene TRBJ2-2; a possible D gene is TRBD2 (6 bases). Sequencing input: thymocytes. The source of this sequence is a girl under three years old with a congenital heart defect. The CDR3 protein is CASSLLRRGNNTGELFF. In nucleotides, the CDR3 is TGCGCCAGCAGCCTCCTACGGCGGGGAAATAACACCGGGGAGCTGTTTTTT.